One sample yielded the 25 T cell receptor beta chains listed below, sequenced in a study of T cell repertoires in cytomegalovirus infection. TCRdb processed the reads anew with MiXCR; each CDR3 protein has one entry. The data hold about 230,000 distinct CDR3 sequences, with 22% observed a single time. Source material: CD8+ T cells from PBMCs. The receptors derive from a human donor in good health (CMV status not recorded). Some clones in this sample may be carry-over from other donors' samples.

The sample holds many counts of this clonotype. The chain employs TRBV28 and TRBJ1-5, with D possibly matching TRBD1 (6 bases). The CDR3 extends over 16 amino acids. V was pared by 3 bases and J by 5 bases, with 17 bases between. Germline assignment: CDR1 MDHEN and CDR2 SYDVKM. CDR3 in amino acids: CASSLGGGLVYQPQHF. CDR3 bases: TGTGCCAGCAGTTTGGGGGGGGGCCTTGTCTATCAGCCCCAGCATTTT.

This clonotype was observed a single time. This chain links TRBV3-1 with TRBJ1-6; 7 bases line up with TRBD1. CDR3 length: 14 residues. With 3 bases clipped from V and 8 bases from J, the junction kept 4 bases outside the gene matches. Germline V CDR1 and CDR2: LGHDT, YNNKEL (reference sequence). Here the CDR3 reads CASSQNRGYSPLHF. The CDR3 nucleotides are TGTGCCAGCAGCCAGAACAGGGGTTATTCACCCCTCCACTTT.

This clonotype was seen ten or more times. This chain uses TRBV4-1 with TRBJ1-1; D gene unclear. Between the trimmed V and J ends, which lost 4 bases and 3 bases, there was a span of 12 bases. The CDR3 length is 14 residues. Germline CDR1 and CDR2: MGHRA and YSYEKL. The CDR3 reads CASSRMGWDTEAFF. CDR3 bases: TGCGCCAGCAGCCGGATGGGCTGGGACACTGAAGCTTTCTTT.

This rearrangement joins TRBV29-1 to TRBJ2-3; D gene unclear. The germline V gene has CDR1 SQVTM and CDR2 ANQGSEA. The CDR3 loop spans 10 amino acids. The V end lost 6 bases, the J end lost 7 bases, and 8 bases lay between the germline ends. CDR3 DNA sequence: TGCAGCGTGATAAGCTATACGCAGTATTTT. This sequence encodes CSVISYTQYF.

The chain recombines TRBV7-9 with TRBJ1-6; 7 nucleotides agree with TRBD1. This CDR3 has 17 residues. Germline loops: CDR1 SEHNR, CDR2 FQNEAQ (reference sequence). Losses at the gene ends were 5 bases for V and 7 bases for J; bases not matched to a gene: 14. The CDR3 sequence is CASSRTVQGVGNSPLHF. CDR3 in DNA: TGTGCCAGCAGCCGTACCGTCCAGGGGGTGGGGAATTCACCCCTCCACTTT.

This sequence joins TRBV7-7 and TRBJ2-6, with D possibly called TRBD1 or TRBD2 (5 bases each). The germline V and J ends were trimmed by 11 bases and 2 bases, with 22 bases remaining between them. The germline gives CDR1 SSHAT, CDR2 FNYEAQ (reference sequence). CDR3 length: 17 amino acids. The CDR3 DNA reads as TGTGCCGTCCCCACCGGGACCCGGGGAGCTGGGGCCAACGTCCTGACTTTC. As protein: CAVPTGTRGAGANVLTF.

This clonotype was seen only a few times. The CDR3 DNA reads TGTGCCAGCAGTGCGGGGGATGAGCAGTTCTTC. Its protein product is CASSAGDEQFF. The chain is built from TRBV7-7 and TRBJ2-1; 7 bases map to TRBD2. The CDR3 is 11 residues long. Germline V gene data show CDR1 as SSHAT and CDR2 as FNYEAQ (reference sequence). The V gene end was trimmed by 6 bases and the J gene end by 8 bases; junction bases not matched to a gene: 1. The full variable domain, completed using reference TRBV7-7 and TRBJ2-1, is GAGVSQSPRYKVTKRGQDVTLRCDPISSHATLYWYQQALGQGPEFLTYFNYEAQPDKSGLPSDRFSAERPEGSISTLTIQRTEQRDSAMYRCASSAGDEQFFGPGTRLTVL.

There are a few counts of this clonotype. The chain is built from TRBV30 and TRBJ2-1; either TRBD1 or TRBD2 may supply D (5 bases each). Per the germline V gene, CDR1 is GTSNPN and CDR2 is SVGIG (reference sequence). V lost 2 bases and J 9 bases, leaving 8 bases between the germline ends. The CDR3 runs to 11 residues. The CDR3 bases are TGTGCCTGGAGTTCCGGGACTGAGCAGTTCTTC. Residues: CAWSSGTEQFF.

The CDR3, as DNA: TGTGCCACCAGTGATTTACTGTCCCCGGATACGCAGTATTTT. It yields the protein CATSDLLSPDTQYF. The rearrangement links TRBV24-1 to TRBJ2-3, with D uncertain. V lost 1 base, J lost 6 bases, and 10 bases lay in between. The germline V gene encodes CDR1 KGHDR and CDR2 SFDVKD. This CDR3 contains 14 residues.

The table lists this clonotype with many counts. This sequence joins TRBV6-1 and TRBJ2-2; TRBD1 aligns across 8 bases. Germline values: CDR1 MNHNS, CDR2 SASEGT. V lost 6 bases and J lost 5; bases outside the gene matches: 2. CDR3 length: 13 amino acids. The CDR3 nucleotides are TGTGCCAGCAGCTGGACAGGGACCGGGGAGCTGTTTTTT. The encoded protein is CASSWTGTGELFF.

This clonotype was picked up many times. The chain couples TRBV11-2 to TRBJ2-7; D is ambiguous. Germline CDR1 SGHAT, CDR2 FQNNGV. V was trimmed by 8 bases and J by 0 bases, leaving 14 bases between them. The CDR3 loop spans 14 amino acids. DNA of the CDR3: TGTGCCAGCGGCCCGGGTTTCAGCTCCTACGAGCAGTACTTC. This translates into CASGPGFSSYEQYF.

The gene calls are TRBV6-5 and TRBJ1-1; D gene uncertain. This CDR3 region has 16 residues. CDR1 MNHEY and CDR2 SVGAGI come from the germline V gene. V was clipped by 2 bases and J by 0 bases, with 13 bases between them. DNA of the CDR3: TGTGCCAGCAGTTACGGGCGCGAGGATCTGAACACTGAAGCTTTCTTT. Its translation is CASSYGREDLNTEAFF.

This chain uses TRBV6-4 with TRBJ1-2, with 7 positions matching TRBD1. This CDR3 has 13 amino acids. V lost 4 bases, J lost 7 bases, and 6 bases stayed unmatched. Germline V gives CDR1 MRHNA, CDR2 SNTAGT. The CDR3 spells CASSGGGGSGYTF. CDR3 in DNA: TGTGCCAGCAGTGGAGGAGGGGGCTCTGGCTACACCTTC.

V is TRBV10-3 and J is TRBJ1-3; D is undetermined. CDR3 length: 16 amino acids. V was shortened by 0 bases and J by 2 bases, with 11 bases between the two germline ends. Germline V CDR1 and CDR2: ENHRY, SYGVKD. The CDR3 bases are TGTGCCATCAGTGAGTCGCGGGTCACAGCTGGAAACACCATATATTTT. Translated, it gives CAISESRVTAGNTIYF.

The chain employs TRBV7-3 and TRBJ2-1, with D tentatively TRBD2 (5 bases). Germline V gene data show CDR1 as SGHTA and CDR2 as FQGTGA. CDR3 length: 11 residues. V was trimmed by 6 bases and J by 6 bases, leaving 6 bases between them. The CDR3 DNA sequence: TGTGCCAGCAGTAGCGCCAATGAGCAGTTCTTC. It encodes CASSSANEQFF.

This clonotype was detected only a few times. The CDR3 reads CASSGRKGETQYF. CDR3 nucleotides: TGTGCCAGCAGCGGACGAAAAGGAGAGACCCAGTACTTC. This sequence joins TRBV7-8 and TRBJ2-5; D remains ambiguous. CDR1 is SGHVS and CDR2 is FQNEAQ in the germline V gene. Trimming pared 5 bases from V and 4 bases from J, leaving 11 bases between. This CDR3 region has 13 residues.

This clonotype turned up a few times. The gene calls are TRBV7-6 and TRBJ2-7, with 11 bases fitting TRBD2. From germline, CDR1 is SGHVS and CDR2 FNYEAQ. V was pared by 6 bases and J by 1 base, with 2 bases of the junction left unmatched. This CDR3 region has 14 residues. The CDR3 nucleotides are TGTGCCAGCAGTCGACTAGCGGGGTCCTACGAGCAGTACTTC. Translation gives CASSRLAGSYEQYF.

This clonotype was seen only a few times. The gene calls are TRBV12-3 or TRBV12-4 and TRBJ2-7, with TRBD2 matching 7 bases. The CDR3 is 13 amino acids. Trimming removed 7 bases from V and 3 bases from J; junction bases left unmatched: 6. The CDR3 spells CASTLRGDYEQYF. CDR3 coding DNA: TGTGCCAGCACCCTCCGGGGGGACTACGAGCAGTACTTC.

This clonotype was seen only a few times. This sequence joins TRBV15 and TRBJ1-2; D is perhaps TRBD1 (6 bases). This CDR3 comprises 16 residues. The germline gives CDR1 LNHNV, CDR2 YYDKDF (reference sequence). Trimming took 0 bases from V and 2 from J, leaving 13 bases between them. The CDR3 region has the DNA TGTGCCACCAGCAGAGAAGACACAGGGACCAACTATGGCTACACCTTC. Translation gives CATSREDTGTNYGYTF.

This clonotype was recorded a few times. This chain connects TRBV6-5 to TRBJ1-6; weak D call: TRBD1 (5 bases). V dropped 1 base and J dropped 8 bases, with 15 bases sitting between them. CDR1 is MNHEY and CDR2 is SVGAGI in the germline V gene. The CDR3 runs to 16 residues. This CDR3 reads CASSYYLGDDDSPLHF. In DNA, the CDR3 is TGTGCCAGCAGTTACTACCTCGGGGACGACGATTCACCCCTCCACTTT.

Details on this clonotype: This clone may be a read error of a much larger clone one base away. The J gene is TRBJ2-5, the V gene TRBV7-6; D could derive from TRBD1 or TRBD2 (6 bases each). The CDR3 has 18 amino acids. Germline CDR1 SGHVS, CDR2 FNYEAQ. The CDR3 region is CASCLLGRGQGNQETQYF. The CDR3 DNA is TGTGCCAGCTGCTTATTAGGTCGGGGGCAGGGAAACCAAGAGACCCAGTACTTC. Filled out from reference TRBV7-6 and TRBJ2-5, the complete variable domain reads GAGVSQSPRYKVTKRGQDVALRCDPISGHVSLYWYRQALGQGPEFLTYFNYEAQQDKSGLPNDRFSAERPEGSISTLTIQRTEQRDSAMYRCASCLLGRGQGNQETQYFGPGTRLLVL.

The chain combines TRBV7-6 with TRBJ2-7, with TRBD2 as a possible D gene (5 bases). The germline V gene encodes CDR1 SGHVS and CDR2 FNYEAQ. Trimming cost V 5 bases and J 2 bases, with 13 bases left between them. This CDR3 is 14 amino acids long. In DNA, the CDR3 is TGTGCCAGCAGCCTCCGCCCGGAGGCCTACGAGCAGTACTTC. This encodes CASSLRPEAYEQYF. Full variable domain (outside the CDR3, taken from reference TRBV7-6 and TRBJ2-7): GAGVSQSPRYKVTKRGQDVALRCDPISGHVSLYWYRQALGQGPEFLTYFNYEAQQDKSGLPNDRFSAERPEGSISTLTIQRTEQRDSAMYRCASSLRPEAYEQYFGPGTRLTVT.

In this sample, this clonotype turned up a few times. V is TRBV3-1 and J is TRBJ2-7; 8 nucleotides line up with TRBD2. The germline V gene encodes CDR1 LGHDT and CDR2 YNNKEL (reference sequence). This CDR3 contains 14 residues. Trimming at V came to 3 bases and at J to 5 bases, leaving 6 bases not matched to a gene. This CDR3 reads CASSQPGLGDEQYF. The CDR3, as DNA: TGTGCCAGCAGCCAGCCGGGACTAGGGGACGAGCAGTACTTC.

V and J are TRBV7-9 and TRBJ2-6; D is ambiguous. V gave up 1 base and J gave up 0 bases, with 4 bases separating them. Looked up from germline, CDR1 is SEHNR and CDR2 is FQNEAQ (reference sequence). The CDR3 spans 15 residues. The CDR3 sequence: CASSLEISGANVLTF. In DNA form, the CDR3 reads TGTGCCAGCAGCTTAGAGATCTCTGGGGCCAACGTCCTGACTTTC.

The chain is built from TRBV19 and TRBJ2-3; 10 nucleotides line up with TRBD1. In germline, CDR1 is LNHDA, CDR2 SQIVND (reference sequence). The CDR3 consists of 15 residues. With 6 bases clipped from V and 6 bases from J, the junction kept 9 bases outside the gene matches. CDR3 DNA sequence: TGTGCCAGTAGCATCGGGACAGGGGACTATGATACGCAGTATTTT. Protein product: CASSIGTGDYDTQYF.